This T cell receptor beta chain emerged from a study of blood T cells in healthy people across ages. The authors ran a second PCR of about 6 to 11 cycles using a sample-barcoded 5' primer and a J-beta primer mix. TCRdb processed the 5' RACE reads anew with MiXCR; each CDR3 protein has one entry. In the table there are more than 1,000,000 distinct CDR3 sequences, approximately 25% of which are singletons. CDR3 length: 13 residues. The germline V gene has CDR1 SEHNR and CDR2 FQNEAQ (reference sequence). A further study also used this sample, focusing on T cells of mothers and their children.

The specimen sequenced was blood. The V gene is TRBV7-9, the J gene TRBJ2-7; D uncertain. With the DNA end fitting TRBJ2-5 better, the J assignment may be wrong. This clonotype was obtained from a girl between 2 and 10 years old in good health. In DNA form, the CDR3 reads TGTGCCAGCAGCTTAATGGTCGAAGAGACCCAGTACTTC. It yields the protein CASSLMVEETQYF.